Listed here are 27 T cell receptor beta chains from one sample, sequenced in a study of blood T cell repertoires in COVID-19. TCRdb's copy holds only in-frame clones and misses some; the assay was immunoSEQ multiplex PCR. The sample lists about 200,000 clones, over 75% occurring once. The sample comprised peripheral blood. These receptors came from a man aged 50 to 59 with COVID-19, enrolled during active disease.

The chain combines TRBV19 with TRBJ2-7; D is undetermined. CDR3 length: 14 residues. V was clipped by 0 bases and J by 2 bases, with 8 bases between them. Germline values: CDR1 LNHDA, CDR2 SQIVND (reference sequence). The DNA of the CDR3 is TGTGCCAGTAGTATAGACCGAGGAGCCTACGAGCAGTACTTC. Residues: CASSIDRGAYEQYF.

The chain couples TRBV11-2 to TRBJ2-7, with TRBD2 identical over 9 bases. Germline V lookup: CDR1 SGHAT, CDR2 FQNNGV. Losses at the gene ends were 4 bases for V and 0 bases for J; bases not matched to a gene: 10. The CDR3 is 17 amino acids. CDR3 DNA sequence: TGTGCCAGCAGCTGGACGATGGGTAGCGGGAGCTCCTACGAGCAGTACTTC. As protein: CASSWTMGSGSSYEQYF.

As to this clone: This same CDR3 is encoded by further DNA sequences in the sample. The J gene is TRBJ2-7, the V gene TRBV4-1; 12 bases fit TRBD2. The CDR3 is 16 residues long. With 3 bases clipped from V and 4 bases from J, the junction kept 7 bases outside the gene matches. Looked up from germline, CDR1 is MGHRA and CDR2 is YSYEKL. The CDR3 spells CASSQEGLAGRYEQYF. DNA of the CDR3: TGCGCCAGCAGCCAGGAAGGACTAGCGGGGAGGTACGAGCAGTACTTC.

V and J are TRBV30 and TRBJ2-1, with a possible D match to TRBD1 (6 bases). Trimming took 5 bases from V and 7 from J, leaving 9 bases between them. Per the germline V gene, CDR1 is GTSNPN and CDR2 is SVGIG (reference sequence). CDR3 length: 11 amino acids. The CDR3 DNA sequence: TGTGCCTGGGGGACACGGAATGAGCAGTTCTTC. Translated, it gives CAWGTRNEQFF.

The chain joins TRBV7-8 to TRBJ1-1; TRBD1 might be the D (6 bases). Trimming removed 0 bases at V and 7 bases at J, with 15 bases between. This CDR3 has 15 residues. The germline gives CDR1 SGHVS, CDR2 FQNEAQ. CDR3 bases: TGTGCCAGCAGCTTAGCCCCAGGGGCGCACCGTGAAGCTTTCTTT. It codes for CASSLAPGAHREAFF. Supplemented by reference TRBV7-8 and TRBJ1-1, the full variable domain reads GAGVSQSPRYKVAKRGQDVALRCDPISGHVSLFWYQQALGQGPEFLTYFQNEAQLDKSGLPSDRFFAERPEGSVSTLKIQRTQQEDSAVYLCASSLAPGAHREAFFGQGTRLTVV.

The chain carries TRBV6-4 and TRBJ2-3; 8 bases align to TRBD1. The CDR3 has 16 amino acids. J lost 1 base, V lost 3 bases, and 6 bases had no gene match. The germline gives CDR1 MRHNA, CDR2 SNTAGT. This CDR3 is CASSETGVLGTDTQYF. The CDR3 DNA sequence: TGTGCCAGCAGTGAGACAGGGGTGTTGGGCACAGATACGCAGTATTTT.

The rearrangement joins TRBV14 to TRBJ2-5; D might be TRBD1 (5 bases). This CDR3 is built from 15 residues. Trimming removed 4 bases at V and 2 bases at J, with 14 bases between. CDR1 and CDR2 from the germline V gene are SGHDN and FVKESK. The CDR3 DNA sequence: TGTGCCAGCAGCCCCAGGGCCTTGGGGCAAGAGACCCAGTACTTC. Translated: CASSPRALGQETQYF.

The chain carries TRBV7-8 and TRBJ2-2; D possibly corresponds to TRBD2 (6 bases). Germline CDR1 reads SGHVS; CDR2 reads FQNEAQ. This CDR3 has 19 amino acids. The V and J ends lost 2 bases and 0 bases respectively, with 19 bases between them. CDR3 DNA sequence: TGTGCCAGCAGCTTACGGGACCCGGGAGCCTACGCGAACACCGGGGAGCTGTTTTTT. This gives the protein CASSLRDPGAYANTGELFF.

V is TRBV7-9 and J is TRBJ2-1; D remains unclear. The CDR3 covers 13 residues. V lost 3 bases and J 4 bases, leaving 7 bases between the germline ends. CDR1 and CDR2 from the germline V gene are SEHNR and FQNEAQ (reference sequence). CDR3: CASSLVEYNEQFF. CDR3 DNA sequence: TGTGCCAGCAGCTTGGTAGAGTACAATGAGCAGTTCTTC.

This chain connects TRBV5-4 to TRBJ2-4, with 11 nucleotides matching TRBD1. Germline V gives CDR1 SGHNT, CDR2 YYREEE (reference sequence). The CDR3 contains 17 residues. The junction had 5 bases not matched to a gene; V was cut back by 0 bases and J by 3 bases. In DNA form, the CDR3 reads TGTGCCAGCAGCTTGGGGACAGGGGGCATGAACAAAAACATTCAGTACTTC. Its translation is CASSLGTGGMNKNIQYF.

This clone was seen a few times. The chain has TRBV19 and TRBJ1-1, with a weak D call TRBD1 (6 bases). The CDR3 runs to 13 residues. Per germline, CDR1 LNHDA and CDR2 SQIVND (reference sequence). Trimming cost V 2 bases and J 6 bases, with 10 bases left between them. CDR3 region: CASSITGSPEAFF. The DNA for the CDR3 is TGTGCCAGTAGTATAACAGGGTCCCCTGAAGCTTTCTTT.

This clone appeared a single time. CDR3 loop: CSVEVGTDTQYF. DNA for the CDR3: TGCAGCGTTGAAGTAGGCACAGATACGCAGTATTTT. The chain has TRBV29-1 and TRBJ2-3; D gene uncertain. The CDR3 covers 12 residues. From germline, CDR1 is SQVTM and CDR2 ANQGSEA. Trimming left V 1 base short and J 1 base short, with 3 bases between.

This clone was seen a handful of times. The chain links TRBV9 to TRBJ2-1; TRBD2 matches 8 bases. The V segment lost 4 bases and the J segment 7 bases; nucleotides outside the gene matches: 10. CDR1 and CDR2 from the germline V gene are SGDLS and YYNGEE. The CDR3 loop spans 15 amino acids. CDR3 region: CASSFSGNPSNEQFF. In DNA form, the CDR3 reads TGTGCCAGCAGCTTTAGCGGGAATCCTAGTAATGAGCAGTTCTTC.

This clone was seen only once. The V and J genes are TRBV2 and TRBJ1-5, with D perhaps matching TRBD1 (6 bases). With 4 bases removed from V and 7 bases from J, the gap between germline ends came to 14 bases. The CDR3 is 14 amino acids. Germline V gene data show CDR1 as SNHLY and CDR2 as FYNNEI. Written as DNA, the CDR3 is TGTGCCAGCAGTGGACAGGCCCCCCGGCAGCCCCAGCATTTT. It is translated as CASSGQAPRQPQHF.

In DNA, the CDR3 is TGTGCCAGTAGTACCCACCAGGGCAGGGCGAACACCGGGGAGCTGTTTTTT. As protein: CASSTHQGRANTGELFF. This chain connects TRBV19 to TRBJ2-2; tentatively, D is TRBD1 (5 bases). Between the trimmed V and J ends, which lost 4 bases and 0 bases, there was a span of 15 bases. Germline V gene sequence: CDR1 LNHDA, CDR2 SQIVND (reference sequence). This CDR3 has 17 amino acids. The whole variable domain, remainder taken from reference TRBV19 and TRBJ2-2, is DGGITQSPKYLFRKEGQNVTLSCEQNLNHDAMYWYRQDPGQGLRLIYYSQIVNDFQKGDIAEGYSVSREKKESFPLTVTSAQKNPTAFYLCASSTHQGRANTGELFFGEGSRLTVL.

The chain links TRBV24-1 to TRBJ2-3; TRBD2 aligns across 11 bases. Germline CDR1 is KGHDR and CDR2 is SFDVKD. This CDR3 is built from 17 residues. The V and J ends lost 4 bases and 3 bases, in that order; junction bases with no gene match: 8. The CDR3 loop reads CATSDPRLAGRTDTQYF. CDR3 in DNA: TGTGCCACCAGTGACCCGAGACTAGCGGGGAGGACAGATACGCAGTATTTT.

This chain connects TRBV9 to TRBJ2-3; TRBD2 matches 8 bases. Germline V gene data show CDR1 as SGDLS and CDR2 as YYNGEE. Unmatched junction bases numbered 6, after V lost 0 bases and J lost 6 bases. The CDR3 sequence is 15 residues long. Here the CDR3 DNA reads TGTGCCAGCAGCGTAGTGACGGGAGGGTTGGATACGCAGTATTTT. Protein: CASSVVTGGLDTQYF.

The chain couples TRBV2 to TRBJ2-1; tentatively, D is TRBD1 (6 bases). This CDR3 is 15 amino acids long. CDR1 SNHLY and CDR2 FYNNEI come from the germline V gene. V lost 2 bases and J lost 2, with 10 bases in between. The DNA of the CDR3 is TGTGCCAGCAGTGAATTGGGGGCGGCCTACAATGAGCAGTTCTTC. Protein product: CASSELGAAYNEQFF.

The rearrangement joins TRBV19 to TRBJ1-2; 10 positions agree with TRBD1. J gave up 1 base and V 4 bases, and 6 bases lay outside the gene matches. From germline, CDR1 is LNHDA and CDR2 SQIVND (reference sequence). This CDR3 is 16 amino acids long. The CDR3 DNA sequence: TGTGCCAGTAGTAGTACAGGACAGGGGGTTAACTATGGCTACACCTTC. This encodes CASSSTGQGVNYGYTF.

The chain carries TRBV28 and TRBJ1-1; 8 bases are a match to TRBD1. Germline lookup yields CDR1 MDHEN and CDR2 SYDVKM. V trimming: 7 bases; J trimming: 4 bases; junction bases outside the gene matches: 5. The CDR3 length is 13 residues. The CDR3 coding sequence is TGTGCCAGCACGAGGACAGGGCGCACTGAAGCTTTCTTT. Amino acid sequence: CASTRTGRTEAFF.

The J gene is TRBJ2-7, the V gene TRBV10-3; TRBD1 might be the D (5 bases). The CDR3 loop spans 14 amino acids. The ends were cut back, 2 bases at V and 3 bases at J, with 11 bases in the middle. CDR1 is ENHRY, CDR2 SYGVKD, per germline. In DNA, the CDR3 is TGTGCCATCAGTGAGCTTACAGGAGACTACGAGCAGTACTTC. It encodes CAISELTGDYEQYF.

The CDR3 sequence is CASSPGTASYEQYF. The CDR3 DNA reads as TGTGCCAGCTCACCCGGGACAGCATCCTACGAGCAGTACTTC. The rearrangement joins TRBV18 to TRBJ2-7; the match to TRBD1 covers 7 bases. V lost 3 bases, J lost 1 base, and 3 bases stayed unmatched. CDR3 length equals 14 residues. The V gene's germline CDR1 is KGHSH and CDR2 LQKENI.

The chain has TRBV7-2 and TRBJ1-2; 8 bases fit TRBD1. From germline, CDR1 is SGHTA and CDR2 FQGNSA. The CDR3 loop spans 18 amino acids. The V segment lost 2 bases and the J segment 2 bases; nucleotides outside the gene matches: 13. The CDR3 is CASSLSGQGGSPNYGYTF. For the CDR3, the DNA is TGTGCCAGCAGCTTAAGCGGACAGGGTGGGTCCCCGAACTATGGCTACACCTTC.

DNA for the CDR3: TGTGCCAGCAGCCTTAGCGGGGGGGCGTTTCACGAGCAGTACTTC. Amino acid sequence: CASSLSGGAFHEQYF. The V and J genes are TRBV7-3 and TRBJ2-7; 11 bases are a match to TRBD2. This CDR3 spans 15 amino acids. Trimming cost V 5 bases and J 5 bases; bases outside gene matches: 8. Germline assignment: CDR1 SGHTA and CDR2 FQGTGA.

CDR3 residues: CASTPPGQGDTGELFF. As DNA, the CDR3 is TGTGCCAGCACCCCTCCGGGACAGGGTGACACCGGGGAGCTGTTTTTT. This sequence joins TRBV7-2 and TRBJ2-2; 9 bases are shared with TRBD1. Losses at the gene ends were 7 bases for V and 3 bases for J; bases not matched to a gene: 9. The CDR3 covers 16 residues. Germline V CDR1 and CDR2: SGHTA, FQGNSA.

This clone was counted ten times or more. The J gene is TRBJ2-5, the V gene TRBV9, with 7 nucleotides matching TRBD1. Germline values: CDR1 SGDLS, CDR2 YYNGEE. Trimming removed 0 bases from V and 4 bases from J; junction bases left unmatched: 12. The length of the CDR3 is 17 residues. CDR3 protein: CASSVGVGGAGGETQYF. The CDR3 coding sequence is TGTGCCAGCAGCGTAGGTGTAGGGGGCGCTGGGGGAGAGACCCAGTACTTC.

This CDR3 is CASSTQTGLEQYF. CDR3 DNA: TGTGCCAGCAGCACGCAGACAGGGCTCGAGCAGTACTTC. V gene TRBV7-3 combines with J gene TRBJ2-7, with 7 bases identical to TRBD1. Germline V lookup: CDR1 SGHTA, CDR2 FQGTGA. The junction had 7 bases not matched to a gene; V was cut back by 5 bases and J by 6 bases. There are 13 residues in the CDR3.